These T cell receptor beta chains were read from a single sample in a study of blood T cell repertoires in COVID-19. Assay: immunoSEQ multiplex PCR; the TCRdb copy retains only in-frame clones and omits some. The data show roughly 220,000 clones, roughly 88% seen once. Sequenced material: PBMCs or T cells enriched from blood (not recorded which). Receptors were obtained from a woman between 40 and 55 years old with acute COVID-19. CDR3s include the opening cysteine and the closing phenylalanine or tryptophan. A D gene is named only where the DNA matches it firmly. Clone size, where shown, is once, few, many, or a class for clones that have expanded.

J: TRBJ1-3; V: TRBV19; size: NA; D: NA; DNA: TGTGCCTCGAAGAGGAAAACTGGAAACACCATATATTTT; CDR3: CASKRKTGNTIYF
J: TRBJ1-1; V: TRBV9; size: NA; D: NA; DNA: TGTGCCAGCAGCGTAGGTAATTCGTGGGGCGATGGGACTGAAGCTTTCTTT; CDR3: CASSVGNSWGDGTEAFF
J: TRBJ2-2; V: TRBV3-1/TRBV3-2; size: NA; D: NA; DNA: TGTGCCAGCAGCCAAGGGCGGACGAACACCGGGGAGCTGTTTTTT; CDR3: CASSQGRTNTGELFF
J: TRBJ2-1; V: TRBV4-1; size: NA; D: TRBD2; DNA: TGCGCCAGCAGCCAGAGCGGGGGGGCCATAGATGAGCAGTTCTTC; CDR3: CASSQSGGAIDEQFF
J: TRBJ2-3; V: TRBV5-1; size: NA; D: NA; DNA: TGCGCCAGCAGCCCTGGGTTGGGGGGGCAGTGGACAGATACGCAGTATTTT; CDR3: CASSPGLGGQWTDTQYF
J: TRBJ1-1; V: TRBV9; size: NA; D: NA; DNA: TGTGCCAGCAGCGTAGCCGGGGGGTACACTGAAGCTTTCTTT; CDR3: CASSVAGGYTEAFF
J: TRBJ2-1; V: TRBV7-7; size: NA; D: TRBD1; DNA: TGTGCTAGCAGCAGGGGACAGGGGTCCAATGAGCAGTTCTTC; CDR3: CASSRGQGSNEQFF
J: TRBJ1-2; V: TRBV24-1; size: NA; D: TRBD1; DNA: TGTGCCACCAGTGAAGCGTCAGGGGGAGGCTACACCTTC; CDR3: CATSEASGGGYTF
J: TRBJ1-3; V: TRBV5-1; size: NA; D: NA; DNA: TGCGCCAGCAGCCCCACGAACGGGGGAAACACCATATATTTT; CDR3: CASSPTNGGNTIYF
J: TRBJ1-2; V: TRBV2; size: NA; D: NA; DNA: TGTGCCAGCCAAGACAGTCGTTATGGCTACACCTTC; CDR3: CASQDSRYGYTF
J: TRBJ1-1; V: TRBV9; size: few; D: NA; DNA: TGTGCCAGCAGCGTCACAGGAATGAACACTGAAGCTTTCTTT; CDR3: CASSVTGMNTEAFF
J: TRBJ2-1; V: TRBV7-8; size: NA; D: TRBD1; DNA: TGTGCCAGCAGCTTACGGACAGGGGACAATGAGCAGTTCTTC; CDR3: CASSLRTGDNEQFF
J: TRBJ2-5; V: TRBV9; size: NA; D: TRBD1; DNA: TGTGCCAGCAGCGTAGTAGGGACAGGAAAAGAGACCCAGTACTTC; CDR3: CASSVVGTGKETQYF
J: TRBJ1-1; V: TRBV5-1; size: NA; D: TRBD1; DNA: TGCGCCAGCAGCCCGGACAGGTTGAGCACTGAAGCTTTCTTT; CDR3: CASSPDRLSTEAFF
J: TRBJ1-1; V: TRBV15; size: NA; D: NA; DNA: TGTGCCACCAGCAGAGAAATGGTCGGGTACACTGAAGCTTTCTTT; CDR3: CATSREMVGYTEAFF
J: TRBJ1-2; V: TRBV24-1; size: NA; D: TRBD1; DNA: TGTGCCACCTTACTTACCGGGACAGGGGGCTATGGCTACACCTTC; CDR3: CATLLTGTGGYGYTF
J: TRBJ1-5; V: TRBV6-1; size: NA; D: TRBD1; DNA: TGTGCCAGCAGTGAATATGCGGCAGGGGGTCAGCCCCAGCATTTT; CDR3: CASSEYAAGGQPQHF
J: TRBJ2-5; V: TRBV5-4; size: NA; D: TRBD2; DNA: TGTGCCAGCAGTATAGCGGGGGGGCCGGTTGAGACCCAGTACTTC; CDR3: CASSIAGGPVETQYF
J: TRBJ1-2; V: TRBV11-2; size: NA; D: NA; DNA: TGTGCCAGCAGCTTAGTTCTCGGGGGGCGCAACTATGGCTACACCTTC; CDR3: CASSLVLGGRNYGYTF
J: TRBJ1-1; V: TRBV6-2/TRBV6-3; size: NA; D: TRBD1; DNA: TGTGCCAGCAGCACAATACCCCGGACAGGGATCGGCACTGAAGCTTTCTTT; CDR3: CASSTIPRTGIGTEAFF
J: TRBJ1-1; V: TRBV25-1; size: NA; D: TRBD1; DNA: TGTGCCAGCAGTGAAACAGGGGTGAACACTGAAGCTTTCTTT; CDR3: CASSETGVNTEAFF
J: TRBJ2-3; V: TRBV12-3/TRBV12-4; size: NA; D: TRBD1; DNA: TGTGCCAGCAGTCAAGGGACAGGGCGGGAGTATTTT; CDR3: CASSQGTGREYF